This T cell receptor beta chain was identified in a study of CD8+CD57+ T cells in acquired aplastic anemia. Overall study context: An average of roughly 3.2 ug of DNA was obtained from sorted CD4+ and CD8+ cells.

The use of genomic DNA as template underpinned the TCR beta VDJ and CDR3 profiling. TCRdb redid the calling of the reads with MiXCR, one entry per CDR3 protein. The sample carries 200,000 or so distinct CDR3 sequences, around 49% recorded once. CDR3 length equals 13 residues. The germline CDR1 and CDR2 sequences are KGHDR and SFDVKD. V lost 5 bases, J lost 7 bases, and 13 bases lay in between. Study findings and constraints: A set of more than 25 CD8+ CDR3 sequences was shared between patients and controls, and these sequences appeared highly expressed in patients.

This clonotype was counted a few times. The antigen is unknown. The patients chosen for sequencing had shown expansion of CD8+CD57+ cells (detected by flow cytometry). Patients had undergone no therapy by the time their blood was sampled. The rearrangement links TRBV24-1 to TRBJ1-2; tentatively, D is TRBD1 (6 bases). The specimen sequenced was sorted CD4+, CD8+, or CD8+CD57+ T cells (not recorded which) from PBMCs. The source of this sequence is a human donor with aplastic anemia. CDR3 residues: CATSVQGSSGYTF. CDR3 sequence (DNA): TGTGCCACCAGTGTACAGGGAAGCTCTGGCTACACCTTC.